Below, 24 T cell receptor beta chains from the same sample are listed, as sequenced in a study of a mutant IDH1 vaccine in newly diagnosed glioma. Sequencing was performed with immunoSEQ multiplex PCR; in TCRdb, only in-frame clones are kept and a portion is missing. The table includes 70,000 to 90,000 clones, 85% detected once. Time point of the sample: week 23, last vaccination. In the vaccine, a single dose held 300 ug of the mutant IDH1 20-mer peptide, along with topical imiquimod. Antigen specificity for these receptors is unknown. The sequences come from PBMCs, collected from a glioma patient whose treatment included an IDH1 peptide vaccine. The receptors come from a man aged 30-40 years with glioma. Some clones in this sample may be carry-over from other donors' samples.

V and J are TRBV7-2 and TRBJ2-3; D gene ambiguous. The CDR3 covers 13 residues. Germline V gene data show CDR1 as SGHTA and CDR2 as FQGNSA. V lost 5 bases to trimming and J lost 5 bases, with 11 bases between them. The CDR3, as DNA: TGTGCCAGCAGCATCGGGCCGGGAGATACGCAGTATTTT. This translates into CASSIGPGDTQYF. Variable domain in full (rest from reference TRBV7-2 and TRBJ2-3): GAGVSQSPSNKVTEKGKDVELRCDPISGHTALYWYRQSLGQGLEFLIYFQGNSAPDKSGLPSDRFSAERTGGSVSTLTIQRTQQEDSAVYLCASSIGPGDTQYFGPGTRLTVL.

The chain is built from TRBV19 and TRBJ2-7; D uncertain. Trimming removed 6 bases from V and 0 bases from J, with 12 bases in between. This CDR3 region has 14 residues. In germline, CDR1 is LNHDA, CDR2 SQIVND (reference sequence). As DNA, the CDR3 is TGTGCCAGTAGCTACGGACCCGCCTCCTACGAGCAGTACTTC. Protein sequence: CASSYGPASYEQYF.

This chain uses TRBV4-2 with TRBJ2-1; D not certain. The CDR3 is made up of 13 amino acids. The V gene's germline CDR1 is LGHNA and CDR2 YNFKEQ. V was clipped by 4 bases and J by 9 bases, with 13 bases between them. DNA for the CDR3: TGTGCCAGCAGCCCCAATACTGGTAGTGAGCAGTTCTTC. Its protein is CASSPNTGSEQFF.

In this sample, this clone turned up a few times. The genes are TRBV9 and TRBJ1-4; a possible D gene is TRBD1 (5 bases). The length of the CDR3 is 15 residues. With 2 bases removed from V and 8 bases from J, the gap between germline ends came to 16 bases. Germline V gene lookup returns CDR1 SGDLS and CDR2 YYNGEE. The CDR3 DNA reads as TGTGCCAGCAGCGTTACAGGTTGGGCGGAAGAAAAACTGTTTTTT. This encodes CASSVTGWAEEKLFF. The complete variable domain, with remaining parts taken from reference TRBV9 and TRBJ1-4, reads DSGVTQTPKHLITATGQRVTLRCSPRSGDLSVYWYQQSLDQGLQFLIQYYNGEERAKGNILERFSAQQFPDLHSELNLSSLELGDSALYFCASSVTGWAEEKLFFGSGTQLSVL.

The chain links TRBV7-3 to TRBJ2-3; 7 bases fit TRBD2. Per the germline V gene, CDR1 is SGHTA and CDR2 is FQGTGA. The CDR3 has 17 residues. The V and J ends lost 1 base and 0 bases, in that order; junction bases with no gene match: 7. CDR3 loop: CASSLKSGTTSTDTQYF. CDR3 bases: TGTGCCAGCAGCTTAAAGAGCGGGACTACTAGCACAGATACGCAGTATTTT. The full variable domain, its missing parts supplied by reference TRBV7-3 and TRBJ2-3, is GAGVSQTPSNKVTEKGKYVELRCDPISGHTALYWYRQSLGQGPEFLIYFQGTGAADDSGLPNDRFFAVRPEGSVSTLKIQRTERGDSAVYLCASSLKSGTTSTDTQYFGPGTRLTVL.

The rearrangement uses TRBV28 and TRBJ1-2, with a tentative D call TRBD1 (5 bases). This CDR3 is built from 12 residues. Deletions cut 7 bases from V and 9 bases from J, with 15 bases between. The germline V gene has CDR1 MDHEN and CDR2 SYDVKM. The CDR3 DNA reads TGTGCCAGCAAGCAGGGTTCGGTTAGCTACACCTTC. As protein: CASKQGSVSYTF.

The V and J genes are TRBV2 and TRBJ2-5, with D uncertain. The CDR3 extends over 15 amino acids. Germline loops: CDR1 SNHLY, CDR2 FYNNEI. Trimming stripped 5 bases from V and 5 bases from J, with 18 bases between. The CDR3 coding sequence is TGTGCCAGCAGTCTGGACGGCCGTCTGGGGGAGACCCAGTACTTC. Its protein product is CASSLDGRLGETQYF.

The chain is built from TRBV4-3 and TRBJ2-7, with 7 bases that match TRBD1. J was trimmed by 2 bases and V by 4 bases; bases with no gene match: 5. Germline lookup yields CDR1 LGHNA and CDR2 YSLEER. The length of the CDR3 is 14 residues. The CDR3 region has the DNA TGCGCCAGCAGCCTTCGGACAGGCCCCTACGAGCAGTACTTC. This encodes CASSLRTGPYEQYF.

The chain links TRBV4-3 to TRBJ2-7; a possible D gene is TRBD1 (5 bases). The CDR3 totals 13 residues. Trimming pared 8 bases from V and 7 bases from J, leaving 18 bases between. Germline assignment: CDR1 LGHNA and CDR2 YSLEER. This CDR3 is CASGRTLGAEQYF. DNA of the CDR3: TGCGCCAGCGGCCGGACCTTAGGGGCTGAGCAGTACTTC.

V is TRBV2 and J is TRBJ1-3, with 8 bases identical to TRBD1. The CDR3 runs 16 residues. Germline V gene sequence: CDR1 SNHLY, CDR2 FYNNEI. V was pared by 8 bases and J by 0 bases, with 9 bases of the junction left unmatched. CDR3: CASCYDRGSSGNTIYF. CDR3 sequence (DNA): TGTGCCAGCTGCTATGACAGGGGCTCCTCTGGAAACACCATATATTTT.

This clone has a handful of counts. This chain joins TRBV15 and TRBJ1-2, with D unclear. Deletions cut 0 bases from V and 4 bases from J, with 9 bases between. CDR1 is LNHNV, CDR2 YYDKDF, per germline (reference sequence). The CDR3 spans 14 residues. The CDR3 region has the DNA TGTGCCACCAGCAGAGATCAGGTCTCCTATGGCTACACCTTC. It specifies CATSRDQVSYGYTF. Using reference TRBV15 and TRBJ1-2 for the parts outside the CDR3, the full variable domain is DAMVIQNPRYQVTQFGKPVTLSCSQTLNHNVMYWYQQKSSQAPKLLFHYYDKDFNNEADTPDNFQSRRPNTSFCFLDIRSPGLGDTAMYLCATSRDQVSYGYTFGSGTRLTVV.

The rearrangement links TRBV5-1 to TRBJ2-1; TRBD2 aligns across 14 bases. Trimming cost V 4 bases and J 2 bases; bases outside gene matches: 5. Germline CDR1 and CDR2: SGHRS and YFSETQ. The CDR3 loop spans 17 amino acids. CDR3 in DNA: TGCGCCAGCAGCCACCGGACTAGCGGGAGGACCTACAATGAGCAGTTCTTC. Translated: CASSHRTSGRTYNEQFF.

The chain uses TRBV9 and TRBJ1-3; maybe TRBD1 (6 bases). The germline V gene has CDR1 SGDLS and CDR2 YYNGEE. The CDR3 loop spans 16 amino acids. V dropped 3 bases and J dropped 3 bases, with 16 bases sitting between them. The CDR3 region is CASSAGAQGNGNTIYF. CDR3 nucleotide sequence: TGTGCCAGCAGCGCAGGGGCTCAGGGTAATGGAAACACCATATATTTT.

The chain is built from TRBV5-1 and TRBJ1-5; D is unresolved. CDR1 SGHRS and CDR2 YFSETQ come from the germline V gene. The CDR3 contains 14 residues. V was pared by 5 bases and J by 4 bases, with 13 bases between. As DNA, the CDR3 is TGCGCCAGCAGTGATAACCCGGGGAATCAGCCCCAGCATTTT. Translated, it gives CASSDNPGNQPQHF.

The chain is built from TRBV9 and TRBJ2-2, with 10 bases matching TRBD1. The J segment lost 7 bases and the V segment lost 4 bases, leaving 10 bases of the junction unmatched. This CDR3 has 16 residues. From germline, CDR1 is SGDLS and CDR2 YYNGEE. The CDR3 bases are TGTGCCAGCAGCCCCCGGGACAGGGGTCTAGTCGGGGAGCTGTTTTTT. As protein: CASSPRDRGLVGELFF.

The CDR3 bases are TGTGCCAGCAGCTTAGGGACCGGACTCCCGAACACTGAAGCTTTCTTT. This encodes CASSLGTGLPNTEAFF. J is TRBJ1-1 and V is TRBV7-9; D unresolved. The CDR3 length is 16 residues. The germline CDR1 and CDR2 sequences are SEHNR and FQNEAQ (reference sequence). Trimming shortened V by 1 base and J by 1 base, and 13 bases separated the two germline ends.

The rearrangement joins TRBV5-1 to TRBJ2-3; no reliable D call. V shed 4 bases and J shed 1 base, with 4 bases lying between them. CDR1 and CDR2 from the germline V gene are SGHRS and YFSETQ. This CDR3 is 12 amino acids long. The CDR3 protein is CASSSGTDTQYF. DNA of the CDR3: TGCGCCAGCAGCAGCGGCACAGATACGCAGTATTTT.

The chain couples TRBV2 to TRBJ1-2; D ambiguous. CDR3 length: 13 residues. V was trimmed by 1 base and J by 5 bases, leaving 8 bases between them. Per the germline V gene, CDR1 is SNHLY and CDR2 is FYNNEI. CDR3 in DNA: TGTGCCAGCAGTGAAGGTAGGACGTATGGCTACACCTTC. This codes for CASSEGRTYGYTF.

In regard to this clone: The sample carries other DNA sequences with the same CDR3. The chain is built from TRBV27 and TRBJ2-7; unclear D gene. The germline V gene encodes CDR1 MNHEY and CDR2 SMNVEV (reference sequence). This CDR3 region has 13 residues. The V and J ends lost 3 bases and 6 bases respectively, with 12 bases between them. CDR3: CASSFGISGEQYF. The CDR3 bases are TGTGCCAGCAGTTTTGGTATCTCGGGCGAGCAGTACTTC.

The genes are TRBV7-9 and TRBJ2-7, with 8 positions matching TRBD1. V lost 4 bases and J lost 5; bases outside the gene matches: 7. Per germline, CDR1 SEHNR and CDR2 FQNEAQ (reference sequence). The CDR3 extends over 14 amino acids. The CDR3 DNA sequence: TGTGCCAGCAGCTCGACAGGGGAAAGAAACGAGCAGTACTTC. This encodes CASSSTGERNEQYF.

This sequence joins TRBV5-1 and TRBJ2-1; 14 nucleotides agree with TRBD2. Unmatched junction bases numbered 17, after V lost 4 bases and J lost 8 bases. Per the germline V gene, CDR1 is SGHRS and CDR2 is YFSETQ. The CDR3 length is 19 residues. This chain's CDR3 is CASSRRTSGRTNLHDEQFF. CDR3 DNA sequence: TGCGCCAGCAGCCGAAGGACTAGCGGGAGGACCAATCTTCATGATGAGCAGTTCTTC.

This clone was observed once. CDR3 DNA sequence: TGTGCCAGCAGCTTAGAGTCAGGTCCCAACTATGGCTACACCTTC. The encoded protein is CASSLESGPNYGYTF. The chain has TRBV7-6 and TRBJ1-2; D is undetermined. Germline V CDR1 and CDR2: SGHVS, FNYEAQ. The CDR3 spans 15 residues. V was pared by 1 base and J by 2 bases, with 11 bases between.

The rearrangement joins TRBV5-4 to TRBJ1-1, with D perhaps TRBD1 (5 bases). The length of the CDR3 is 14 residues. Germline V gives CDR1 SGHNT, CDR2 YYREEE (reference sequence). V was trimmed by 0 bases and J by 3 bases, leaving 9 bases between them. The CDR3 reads CASSLGRGDTEAFF. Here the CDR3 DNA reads TGTGCCAGCAGCTTGGGGCGGGGGGACACTGAAGCTTTCTTT.

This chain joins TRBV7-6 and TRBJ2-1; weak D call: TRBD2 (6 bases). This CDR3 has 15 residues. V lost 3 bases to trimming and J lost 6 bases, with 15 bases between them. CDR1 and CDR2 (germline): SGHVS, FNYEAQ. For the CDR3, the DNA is TGTGCCAGCAGCTTCGTCGGGAGTTGGGGCAATGAGCAGTTCTTC. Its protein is CASSFVGSWGNEQFF.